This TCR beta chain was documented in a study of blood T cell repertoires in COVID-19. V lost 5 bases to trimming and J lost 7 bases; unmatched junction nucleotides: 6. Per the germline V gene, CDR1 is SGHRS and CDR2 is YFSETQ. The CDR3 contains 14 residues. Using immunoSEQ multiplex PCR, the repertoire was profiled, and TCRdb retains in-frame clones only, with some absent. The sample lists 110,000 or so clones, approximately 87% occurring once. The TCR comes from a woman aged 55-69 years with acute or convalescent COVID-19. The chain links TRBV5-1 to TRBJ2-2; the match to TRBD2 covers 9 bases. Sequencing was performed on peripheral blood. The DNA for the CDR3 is TGCGCCAGCAGTCCCGGACTAGCGAGCGGGGAGCTGTTTTTT. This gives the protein CASSPGLASGELFF.